This T cell receptor (beta chain) is from a study of CD8+ T cells in alopecia areata. Study-level background: Those receiving the skin were roughly 6-10-week-old female C3H/HeJ mice, whose grafts came from 6-12-month-old C3H/HeJ donors with spontaneous alopecia. Study observations and caveats: Scalp data also include sequences from resident alphabeta T cells of normal skin. Lesional tissue from the scalp (especially in alopecia totalis/universalis) showed higher clonality than normal scalp.

Germline lookup yields CDR1 NSQYPW and CDR2 LRSPGD (reference sequence). This CDR3 region has 15 residues. Trimming stripped 1 base from V and 2 bases from J, with 8 bases between. After isolation, RNA underwent reverse transcription to generate cDNA as the sequencing template. The method was immunoSEQ multiplex PCR; TCRdb's version includes in-frame clones alone and lacks a portion of them. This sample includes roughly 110,000 clones with no singletons; its ten biggest clones take up 15% to 20%. Comment on this clone: Its target is unknown. Mouse gene names and germline throughout. The read falls 4 residues short of the CDR3 end, and the missing part is taken from the germline J gene.

The chain couples TRBV1 to TRBJ2-2; D uncertain. This clonotype was obtained from a C3H/HeJ mouse with alopecia areata. This mouse strain has H2-k as its MHC haplotype. The sample consisted of lesional skin. Here the CDR3 reads CTCSAVGFNTGQLYF. The CDR3 bases that were read are TGCACCTGCAGTGCAGTTGGGTTTAACACCGGG.